The T cell receptor beta chain under discussion was sequenced for a study of tumor and adjacent non-tumor tissue in lung cancer. Study details: There were some 11 adenocarcinoma, a couple of squamous cell carcinoma and 1 small cell lung cancer cases. Samples averaged roughly 4.2 million productive TCRbeta reads each.

Remarks on this clonotype: Its target is unknown. One junction end disagrees with the germline gene, perhaps due to a read error.

The template was RNA from unsorted bulk tissue. More than 3 cm separated this lung sample from the edge of the tumor. This CDR3 is built from 13 residues. Germline values: CDR1 MNHNY, CDR2 SVGAGI (reference sequence). The library came from three nested PCR rounds adapted from ARM-PCR protocols. In TCRdb, the multiplex PCR reads were re-called with MiXCR into one record per CDR3 protein. The repertoire holds about 98,000 distinct CDR3 sequences, with 80% as singletons. Study findings and constraints: Tumor tissue had significantly higher TCR diversity than normal lung.

Material: distant non-tumor lung tissue. The chain has TRBV6-6 and TRBJ2-2; D is possibly TRBD1 or TRBD2 (5 bases each). The origin of this receptor is a man aged 55-75 years with small cell lung cancer. CDR3 nucleotides: TGTGCCAGCAGTAGCTCGAACACCAGGGAGCTGTCTTTT. Translated: CASSSSNTRELSF.